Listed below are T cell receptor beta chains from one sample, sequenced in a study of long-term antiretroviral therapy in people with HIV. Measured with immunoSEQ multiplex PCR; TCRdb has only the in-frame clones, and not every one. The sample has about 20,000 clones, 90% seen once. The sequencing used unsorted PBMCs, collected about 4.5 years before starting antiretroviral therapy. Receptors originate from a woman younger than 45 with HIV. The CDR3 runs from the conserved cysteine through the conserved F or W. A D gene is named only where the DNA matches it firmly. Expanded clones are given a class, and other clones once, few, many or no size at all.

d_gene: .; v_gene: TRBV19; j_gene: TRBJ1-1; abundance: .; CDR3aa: CASSPSSGPNTEAFF; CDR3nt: TGTGCCAGTAGTCCTAGTTCAGGGCCGAACACTGAAGCTTTCTTT
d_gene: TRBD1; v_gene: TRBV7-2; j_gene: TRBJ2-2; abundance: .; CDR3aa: CASSQQGVEAGELFF; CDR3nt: TGTGCCAGCAGCCAACAGGGGGTAGAGGCCGGGGAGCTGTTTTTT
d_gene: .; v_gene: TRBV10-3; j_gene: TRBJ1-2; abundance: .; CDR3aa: CAIRGGGEDYGYTF; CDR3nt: TGTGCCATCAGGGGGGGAGGGGAGGACTATGGCTACACCTTC
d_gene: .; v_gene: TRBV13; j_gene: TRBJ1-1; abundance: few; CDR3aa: CASSLSWEGDTEAFF; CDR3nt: TGTGCCAGCAGCTTATCGTGGGAGGGGGACACTGAAGCTTTCTTT
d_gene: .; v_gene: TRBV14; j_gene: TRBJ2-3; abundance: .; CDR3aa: CASSQTVGGTQYF; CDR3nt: TGTGCCAGCAGCCAAACCGTGGGGGGTACGCAGTATTTT
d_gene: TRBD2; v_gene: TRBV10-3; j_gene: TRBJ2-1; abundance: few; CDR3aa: CAIKGGTSGGAAYNEQFF; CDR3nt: TGTGCCATCAAAGGCGGGACTAGCGGGGGGGCGGCCTACAATGAGCAGTTCTTC
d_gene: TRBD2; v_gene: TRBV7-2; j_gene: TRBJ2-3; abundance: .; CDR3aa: CASSLEASGGVDTQYF; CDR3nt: TGTGCCAGCAGCTTAGAGGCTAGCGGGGGGGTGGATACGCAGTATTTT
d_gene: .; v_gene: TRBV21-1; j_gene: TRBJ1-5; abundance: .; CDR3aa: CASSNRQGGQPQHF; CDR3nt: TGTGCCAGCAGCAACCGACAGGGGGGTCAGCCCCAGCATTTT
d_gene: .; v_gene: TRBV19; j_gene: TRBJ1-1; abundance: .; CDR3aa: CASSRPSGGKNTEAFF; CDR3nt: TGTGCCAGTAGTCGCCCGAGTGGGGGTAAGAACACTGAAGCTTTCTTT
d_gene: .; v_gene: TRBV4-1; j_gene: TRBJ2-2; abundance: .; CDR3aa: CASSQRGNTGELFF; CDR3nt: TGCGCCAGCAGCCAACGAGGGAACACCGGGGAGCTGTTTTTT
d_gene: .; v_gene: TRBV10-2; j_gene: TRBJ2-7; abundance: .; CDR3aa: CASAGSAYEQYF; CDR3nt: TGCGCCAGCGCCGGCTCAGCCTACGAGCAGTACTTC
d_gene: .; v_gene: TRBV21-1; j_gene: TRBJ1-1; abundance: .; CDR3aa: CANARYPRTEAFF; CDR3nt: TGTGCCAATGCGAGGTACCCGCGAACTGAAGCTTTCTTT
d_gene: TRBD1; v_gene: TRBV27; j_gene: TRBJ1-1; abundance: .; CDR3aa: CASINYPPGQGANTEAFF; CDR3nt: TGTGCCAGCATTAATTACCCCCCGGGACAGGGGGCGAACACTGAAGCTTTCTTT
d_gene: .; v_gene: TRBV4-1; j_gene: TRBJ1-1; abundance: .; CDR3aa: CASSQDARASTEAFF; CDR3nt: TGCGCCAGCAGCCAAGATGCAAGGGCAAGCACTGAAGCTTTCTTT
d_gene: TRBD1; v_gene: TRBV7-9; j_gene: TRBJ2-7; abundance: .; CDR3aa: CASSHRDRNYEQYF; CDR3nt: TGTGCCAGCAGCCACCGGGACAGAAACTACGAGCAGTACTTC
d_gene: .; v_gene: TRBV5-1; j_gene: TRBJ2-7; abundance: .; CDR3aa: CASSLAEDRSSYEQYF; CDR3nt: TGCGCCAGCAGCTTGGCCGAGGACAGAAGCTCCTACGAGCAGTACTTC
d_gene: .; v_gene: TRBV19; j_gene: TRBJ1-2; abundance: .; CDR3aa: CASSIATGYTF; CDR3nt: TGTGCCAGTAGTATAGCAACTGGCTACACCTTC
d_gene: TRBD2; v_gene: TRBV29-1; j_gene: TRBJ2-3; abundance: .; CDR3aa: CSVDGRASGVLDTQYF; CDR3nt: TGCAGCGTTGACGGACGGGCTAGCGGGGTCCTAGATACGCAGTATTTT
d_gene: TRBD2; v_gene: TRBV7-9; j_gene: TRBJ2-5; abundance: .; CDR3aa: CASSWRRGVQETQYF; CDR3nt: TGTGCCAGCAGCTGGCGACGGGGGGTCCAAGAGACCCAGTACTTC
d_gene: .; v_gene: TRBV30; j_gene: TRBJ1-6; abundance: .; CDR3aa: CAWSVKAFGMTNSPLHF; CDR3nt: TGTGCCTGGAGTGTAAAGGCGTTCGGGATGACGAATTCACCCCTCCACTTT
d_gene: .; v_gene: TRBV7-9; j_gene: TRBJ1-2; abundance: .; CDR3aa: CATQGNRAYGYTF; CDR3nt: TGTGCCACCCAGGGAAACCGGGCCTATGGCTACACCTTC
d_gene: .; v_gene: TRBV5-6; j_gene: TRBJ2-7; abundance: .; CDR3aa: CASSGGANYEQYF; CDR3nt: TGTGCCAGCAGCGGAGGGGCGAACTACGAGCAGTACTTC
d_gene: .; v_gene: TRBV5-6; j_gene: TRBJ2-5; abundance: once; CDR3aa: CASSLVSGSGLETQYF; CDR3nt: TGTGCCAGCAGCTTGGTGAGCGGGTCGGGGCTTGAGACCCAGTACTTC
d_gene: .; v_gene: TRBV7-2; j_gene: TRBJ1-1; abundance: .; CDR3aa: CASSLQNTEAFF; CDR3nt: TGTGCCAGCAGCTTACAGAACACTGAAGCTTTCTTT
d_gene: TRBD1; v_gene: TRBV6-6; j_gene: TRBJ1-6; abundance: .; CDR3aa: CASNLQGAGSPLHF; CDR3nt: TGTGCCAGCAATCTACAGGGGGCAGGTTCACCCCTCCACTTT
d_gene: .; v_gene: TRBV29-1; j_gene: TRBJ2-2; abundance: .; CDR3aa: CSVRRGRGTGELFF; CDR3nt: TGCAGCGTTCGAAGGGGAAGGGGCACCGGGGAGCTGTTTTTT
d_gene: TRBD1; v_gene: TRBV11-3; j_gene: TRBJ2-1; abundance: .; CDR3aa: CASSMGGQGNYNEQFF; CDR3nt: TGTGCCAGCAGCATGGGAGGACAGGGGAATTACAATGAGCAGTTCTTC
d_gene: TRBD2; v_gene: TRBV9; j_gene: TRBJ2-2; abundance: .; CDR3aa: CASSRGGTGELFF; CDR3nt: TGTGCCAGCTCACGGGGGGGAACCGGGGAGCTGTTTTTT
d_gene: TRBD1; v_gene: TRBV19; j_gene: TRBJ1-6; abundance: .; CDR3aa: CARRGTGQYNSPLHF; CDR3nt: TGTGCCAGGAGGGGAACGGGACAGTATAATTCACCCCTCCACTTT
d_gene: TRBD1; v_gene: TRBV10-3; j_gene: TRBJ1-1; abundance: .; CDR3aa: CAISDSGGQGRRTEAFF; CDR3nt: TGTGCCATCAGTGACTCGGGAGGACAGGGGCGCAGGACTGAAGCTTTCTTT
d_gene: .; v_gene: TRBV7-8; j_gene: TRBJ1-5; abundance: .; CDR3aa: CASSLPGATSNQPQHF; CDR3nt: TGTGCCAGCAGCTTACCAGGGGCGACGAGCAATCAGCCCCAGCATTTT
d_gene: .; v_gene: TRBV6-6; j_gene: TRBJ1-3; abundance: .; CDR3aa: CASRTDTAGNTIYF; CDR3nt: TGTGCCAGCAGGACAGACACTGCAGGAAACACCATATATTTT
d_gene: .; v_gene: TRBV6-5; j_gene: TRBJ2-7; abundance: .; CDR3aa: CASRGDTAYEQYF; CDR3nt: TGTGCCAGCAGGGGGGACACCGCCTACGAGCAGTACTTC
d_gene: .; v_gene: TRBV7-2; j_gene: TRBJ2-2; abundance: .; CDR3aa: CASSLYAGELFF; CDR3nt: TGTGCCAGCAGCTTGTACGCCGGGGAGCTGTTTTTT
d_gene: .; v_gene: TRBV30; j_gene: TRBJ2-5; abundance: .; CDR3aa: CAWSKDWGTQYF; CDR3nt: TGTGCCTGGAGTAAAGACTGGGGTACCCAGTACTTC
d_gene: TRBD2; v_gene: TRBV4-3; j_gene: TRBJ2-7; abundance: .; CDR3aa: CASSQDRLAGFNYEQYF; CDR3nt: TGCGCCAGCAGCCAAGACAGACTAGCGGGGTTCAACTACGAGCAGTACTTC
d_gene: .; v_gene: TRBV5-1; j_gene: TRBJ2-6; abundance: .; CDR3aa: CASSLVSGANVLTF; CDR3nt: TGCGCCAGCAGCTTGGTATCTGGGGCCAACGTCCTGACTTTC
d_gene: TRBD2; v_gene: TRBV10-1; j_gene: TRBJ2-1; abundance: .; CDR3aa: CASSEPKAAGGMYEQFF; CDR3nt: TGCGCCAGCAGTGAGCCTAAAGCGGCGGGGGGAATGTATGAGCAGTTCTTC
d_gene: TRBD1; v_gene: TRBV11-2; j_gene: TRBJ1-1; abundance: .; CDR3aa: CASSLGAGGSSEAFF; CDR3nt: TGTGCCAGCAGCTTAGGGGCAGGGGGCTCTAGTGAAGCTTTCTTT
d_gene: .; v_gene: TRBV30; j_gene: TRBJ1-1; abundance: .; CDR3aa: CAWSSFAIGAFF; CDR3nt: TGTGCCTGGAGTTCCTTCGCCATCGGGGCTTTCTTT
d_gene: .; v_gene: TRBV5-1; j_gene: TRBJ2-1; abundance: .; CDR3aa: CASNLDRSSYNEQFF; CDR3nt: TGCGCCAGCAACTTGGACAGAAGCTCCTACAATGAGCAGTTCTTC
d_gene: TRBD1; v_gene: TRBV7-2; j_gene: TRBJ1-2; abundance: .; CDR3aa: CASSLDVRGNGYTF; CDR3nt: TGTGCCAGCAGCTTAGACGTCAGGGGGAATGGCTACACCTTC
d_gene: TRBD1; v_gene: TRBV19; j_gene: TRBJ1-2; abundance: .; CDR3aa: CASSPRDSWGPDGYTF; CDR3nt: TGTGCCAGTAGTCCCCGGGACAGTTGGGGTCCGGATGGCTACACCTTC
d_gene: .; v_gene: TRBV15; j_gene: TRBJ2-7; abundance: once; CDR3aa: CATSREGWSVSYEQYF; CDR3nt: TGTGCCACCAGCAGAGAGGGGTGGTCCGTATCCTACGAGCAGTACTTC
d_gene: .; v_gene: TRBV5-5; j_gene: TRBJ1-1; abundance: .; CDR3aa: CASSLAREYTEAFF; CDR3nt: TGTGCCAGCAGCTTGGCCCGGGAATACACTGAAGCTTTCTTT
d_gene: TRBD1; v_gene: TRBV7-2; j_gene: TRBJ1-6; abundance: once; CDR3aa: CASRQTGATSPLHF; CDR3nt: TGTGCCAGCAGGCAGACAGGGGCTACTTCACCCCTCCACTTT
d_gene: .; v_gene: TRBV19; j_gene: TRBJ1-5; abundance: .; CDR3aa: CASSREGPQPQHF; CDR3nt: TGTGCCAGTAGTCGCGAGGGCCCTCAGCCCCAGCATTTT
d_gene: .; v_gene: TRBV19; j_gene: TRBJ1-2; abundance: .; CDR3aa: CASSTRNYGYTF; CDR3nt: TGTGCCAGTAGTACTCGTAACTATGGCTACACCTTC
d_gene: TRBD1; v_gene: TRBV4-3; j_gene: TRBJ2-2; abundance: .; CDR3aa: CASSQGETGAGELFF; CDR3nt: TGCGCCAGCAGCCAAGGCGAGACAGGGGCCGGGGAGCTGTTTTTT
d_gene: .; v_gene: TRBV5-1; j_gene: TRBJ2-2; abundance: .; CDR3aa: CASSLVTNTGELFF; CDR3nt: TGCGCCAGCAGCTTGGTAACGAACACCGGGGAGCTGTTTTTT
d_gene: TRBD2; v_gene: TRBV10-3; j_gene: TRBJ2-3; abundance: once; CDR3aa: CASRTSGGTDTQYF; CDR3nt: TGTGCCAGCCGGACTAGCGGGGGCACAGATACGCAGTATTTT
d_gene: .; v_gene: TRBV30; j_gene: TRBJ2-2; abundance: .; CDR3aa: CAWSGLLTGELFF; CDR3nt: TGTGCCTGGAGTGGTTTACTCACCGGGGAGCTGTTTTTT